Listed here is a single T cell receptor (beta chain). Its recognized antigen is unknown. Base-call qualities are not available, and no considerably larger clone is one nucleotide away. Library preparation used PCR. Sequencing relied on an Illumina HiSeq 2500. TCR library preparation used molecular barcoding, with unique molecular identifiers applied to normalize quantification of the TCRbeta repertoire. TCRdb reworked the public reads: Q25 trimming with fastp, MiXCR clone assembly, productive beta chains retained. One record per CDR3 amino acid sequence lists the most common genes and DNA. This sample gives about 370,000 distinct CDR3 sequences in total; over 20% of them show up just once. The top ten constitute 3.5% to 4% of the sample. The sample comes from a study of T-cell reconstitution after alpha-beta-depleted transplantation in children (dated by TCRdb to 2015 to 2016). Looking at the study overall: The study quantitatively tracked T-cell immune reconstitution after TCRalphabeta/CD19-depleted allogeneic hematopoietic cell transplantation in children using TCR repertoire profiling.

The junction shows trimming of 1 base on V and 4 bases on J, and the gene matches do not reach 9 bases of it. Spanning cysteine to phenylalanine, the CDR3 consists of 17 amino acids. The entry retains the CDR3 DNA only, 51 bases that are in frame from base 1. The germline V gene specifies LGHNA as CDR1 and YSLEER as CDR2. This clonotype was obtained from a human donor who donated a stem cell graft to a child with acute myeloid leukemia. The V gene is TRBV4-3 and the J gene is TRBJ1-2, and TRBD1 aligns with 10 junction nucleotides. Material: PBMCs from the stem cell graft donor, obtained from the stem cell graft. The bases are TGCGCCAGCAGCCAAGCTACCGGACAGGGGGTTAGCTATGGCTACACCTTC. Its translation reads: CASSQATGQGVSYGYTF.